The source of this TCR beta chain is a study of cytomegalovirus exposure and HLA in healthy donors. Study observations and caveats: TRBV6-2, TRBV6-3 and other indistinguishable V segments were excluded. The authors reported that TCR beta sequences could predict HLA-A and HLA-B alleles. These predictions were accurate for most subjects in the first cohort.

The V end lost 1 base, the J end lost 8 bases, and 10 bases lay between the germline ends. The CDR3 loop spans 13 amino acids. Germline values: CDR1 SGHTA, CDR2 FQGTGA. Both 60 Vbeta primers and 13 Jbeta primers went into the PCR. Method: immunoSEQ multiplex PCR; TCRdb's copy keeps in-frame clones and lacks some. The repertoire has 130,000 or so clones, roughly 85% of them found once; the top ten carry approximately 1.4%. Of note for this clone: Antigen: not known.

The genes are TRBV7-3 and TRBJ2-3; a weak D match, TRBD2 (6 bases). The clonotype was recovered from a middle-aged man in good health and CMV-seronegative. Sequenced: PBMCs. The CDR3 nucleotides read TGTGCCAGCAGCTTAAGGGGGGAAGGTACGCAGTATTTT. Protein product: CASSLRGEGTQYF.